This T cell receptor beta chain was observed in a study of early T cells in non-severe SARS-CoV-2 infection. MiXCR was run by TCRdb on the 5' RACE reads, yielding one entry per CDR3 protein. The sample shows around 71,000 distinct CDR3 sequences, over 8% of them seen only once. The sequences come from whole blood, collected at baseline. This receptor was taken from an adult who was a healthcare worker with PCR-confirmed SARS-CoV-2 infection or an uninfected control (not recorded which).

The CDR3 spells CASSLLLGVREQYF. The CDR3 DNA reads TGTGCCAGCAGCCTTCTTTTGGGAGTCCGCGAGCAGTACTTC. The V and J genes are TRBV12-3 or TRBV12-4 and TRBJ2-7; D is possibly TRBD2 (5 bases). This CDR3 region has 14 residues. V was clipped by 6 bases and J by 6 bases, with 18 bases between them.